This T cell receptor (beta chain) was identified in a study of blood T cell repertoires in COVID-19. Study context: Acute-phase and convalescent COVID-19 samples originated in the United States, Italy and Spain. Sources were T cells, B-cell-depleted T cells, or PBMCs; the material itself was cDNA or gDNA.

Study processing details: The assay estimated nucleated cells by amplifying reference gene primers. Produced via immunoSEQ multiplex PCR; TCRdb's table is partial and in-frame only. V, J and clone size are those of that table, while D and trimming were read from the DNA. Here the sample spans approximately 240,000 clones, over 80% being singletons. V lost 6 bases to trimming and J lost 2 bases, with 11 bases between them. The CDR3 is made up of 14 amino acids. Germline assignment: CDR1 SNHLY and CDR2 FYNNEI. The rearrangement links TRBV2 to TRBJ1-3; tentative D call: TRBD1 (5 bases). This TCR was sampled from a woman in her fifties or sixties with active or convalescent COVID-19. Sequencing input: peripheral blood. The DNA of the CDR3 is TGTGCCAGCAGGGAGGGGATGGCTGGAAACACCATATATTTT. It yields the protein CASREGMAGNTIYF.